These T cell receptor beta chains were read from a single sample in a study of tumor-infiltrating lymphocytes in primary liver carcinoma. MiXCR, applied by TCRdb to the multiplex PCR reads, yields one record per CDR3 protein. In the table there are about 310,000 distinct CDR3 sequences, approximately 58% of which are singletons. Specimen: peripheral blood. These receptors came from a woman in her twenties or thirties with primary liver carcinoma and hepatitis B virus infection. CDR3s include the opening cysteine and the closing phenylalanine or tryptophan. The D gene is left open where the match is weak. Clone sizes are given selectively: once, few, many, or a class where the clone is expanded.

v_gene,d_gene,j_gene,abundance,len,CDR3aa,CDR3nt
TRBV12-3/TRBV12-4,-,TRBJ2-5,-,12,CASSCTRGTQYF,TGTGCCAGCAGCTGCACCCGGGGGACCCAGTACTTC
TRBV5-1,-,TRBJ2-1,-,14,CASSFEGGNNEQFF,TGCGCCAGCAGCTTCGAGGGAGGAAACAATGAGCAGTTCTTC
TRBV5-1,-,TRBJ2-5,-,15,CTSSLVARREETQYF,TGCACCAGCAGCTTGGTGGCACGGCGAGAGGAGACCCAGTACTTC
TRBV6-1,-,TRBJ1-2,-,13,CASSPDWIDGYTF,TGTGCCAGCAGTCCCGACTGGATCGACGGCTACACCTTC
TRBV29-1,TRBD2,TRBJ2-5,-,16,CSVAMASGRVVKTQYF,TGCAGCGTTGCCATGGCTAGCGGGAGGGTCGTGAAGACCCAGTACTTC
TRBV12-3/TRBV12-4,-,TRBJ1-3,-,14,CAGSFIGGGYTIYF,TGTGCCGGCAGCTTCATAGGGGGTGGATACACCATATATTTT
TRBV11-2,TRBD1,TRBJ2-7,many,14,CASSFNRGAYEQYF,TGTGCCAGCAGCTTTAACAGGGGGGCCTACGAGCAGTACTTC
TRBV11-2,-,TRBJ2-5,many,12,CASSLGMKTQYF,TGTGCCAGCAGCTTAGGCATGAAGACCCAGTACTTC
TRBV6-5,-,TRBJ2-7,-,15,CASRSRPSATVEQYF,TGTGCCAGCAGGTCACGACCTAGCGCAACAGTCGAGCAGTACTTC
TRBV11-2,TRBD2,TRBJ2-7,-,14,CASSLELASIEQYF,TGTGCCAGCAGCTTAGAACTAGCGTCCATTGAGCAGTACTTC
TRBV11-3,TRBD2,TRBJ2-2,-,16,CASTFVAGLNTGEPFF,TGTGCCAGCACCTTTGTAGCGGGCCTTAACACCGGGGAGCCGTTTTTT
TRBV10-1,-,TRBJ2-2,-,12,CASSDGGGELFF,TGCGCCAGCAGTGATGGGGGCGGGGAGCTGTTTTTT
TRBV29-1,-,TRBJ2-5,-,14,CSVEQQDRGETQYF,TGCAGCGTTGAACAGCAGGATCGAGGGGAGACCCAGTACTTC
TRBV24-1,-,TRBJ1-5,-,19,CATSTYSGEGRSVFVPQHF,TGTGCCACCAGTACTTATTCAGGGGAGGGGAGGTCGGTATTCGTGCCCCAGCATTTT
TRBV30,TRBD1,TRBJ1-2,few,14,CAWSARDRDYGYTF,TGTGCCTGGAGTGCACGTGACAGGGACTACGGCTACACCTTC
TRBV14,-,TRBJ2-1,-,14,CASSQDRTYNEQFF,TGTGCCAGCAGCCAAGATCGGACCTACAATGAGCAGTTCTTC
TRBV28,TRBD2,TRBJ2-7,-,14,CASRGTSASYEQYF,TGTGCCAGCAGAGGGACTAGCGCCTCCTACGAGCAGTACTTC
TRBV6-6,-,TRBJ1-3,-,13,CASSFYSGNTIYF,TGTGCCAGCAGTTTCTACTCTGGAAACACCATATATTTT
TRBV6-2/TRBV6-3,-,TRBJ2-7,-,12,CASKGPCYEQYF,TGTGCCAGCAAAGGGCCCTGCTACGAGCAGTACTTC
TRBV29-1,-,TRBJ1-1,-,15,CNVEGGGGSNTEAFF,TGCAACGTTGAAGGCGGGGGAGGGAGTAACACTGAAGCTTTCTTT
TRBV7-9,TRBD2,TRBJ2-5,-,15,CASSLLAGVLETQYF,TGTGCCAGCAGCTTGCTAGCGGGAGTTTTGGAGACCCAGTACTTC
TRBV9,-,TRBJ2-7,-,12,CASSATGSEQYF,TGTGCCAGCAGCGCTACAGGGTCCGAGCAATACTTC
TRBV29-1,-,TRBJ1-5,-,14,CSVGRGAAGEPQHF,TGCAGCGTCGGGAGGGGGGCCGCGGGAGAGCCCCAGCATTTT
TRBV6-2/TRBV6-3,-,TRBJ2-7,-,13,CASSYSSFYEQYF,TGTGCCAGCAGTTACTCCTCTTTCTACGAGCAGTACTTC
TRBV29-1,-,TRBJ2-3,many,13,CSARVPRTDTQYF,TGCAGCGCCCGGGTCCCGAGAACAGATACGCAGTATTTT
TRBV11-1,-,TRBJ2-5,-,16,CASSSPIAVIGETQYF,TGTGCCAGCAGCTCACCCATAGCAGTGATAGGGGAGACCCAGTACTTC
TRBV12-5,-,TRBJ2-3,-,15,CASGLGPMHRPAQYF,TGTGCTAGTGGTTTAGGGCCGATGCACCGACCGGCGCAGTATTTT
TRBV6-1,-,TRBJ2-1,few,14,CASSEGPRGYEQFF,TGTGCCAGCAGTGAAGGGCCTAGGGGGTACGAGCAGTTCTTC
TRBV5-1,TRBD2,TRBJ2-5,-,16,CASSLGPSGPLETQYF,TGCGCCAGCAGCTTGGGTCCTAGCGGGCCCCTAGAGACCCAGTACTTC
TRBV19,-,TRBJ1-5,-,13,CASSGLGNQPQHF,TGTGCCAGTAGCGGGTTGGGAAATCAGCCCCAGCATTTT
TRBV12-3/TRBV12-4,TRBD2,TRBJ2-1,few,15,CASRWGGSGNKVQFF,TGTGCCAGCAGATGGGGTGGTAGCGGGAATAAGGTGCAGTTCTTC
TRBV11-3,TRBD1,TRBJ2-1,-,15,CTSSVGQVARNEQFF,TGTACCAGCAGCGTCGGACAGGTGGCAAGGAATGAGCAGTTCTTC
TRBV7-9,-,TRBJ1-1,few,12,CASSPTGTEAFF,TGTGCCAGCAGCCCGACTGGGACTGAAGCTTTCTTT
TRBV11-2,-,TRBJ2-3,many,12,CASSPWTDTQYF,TGTGCCAGCAGCCCGTGGACAGATACGCAGTATTTT
TRBV11-2,-,TRBJ2-3,many,15,CASSLVATGADTQYF,TGTGCCAGCAGCTTAGTGGCCACCGGGGCAGATACGCAGTATTTT
TRBV6-2/TRBV6-3,-,TRBJ1-1,once,13,CASSASAYTEAFF,TGTGCCAGCAGTGCGTCAGCCTACACTGAAGCTTTCTTT
TRBV5-6,-,TRBJ2-5,few,15,CASSTTGLRQETQYF,TGTGCCAGCAGCACAACAGGGTTGAGGCAAGAGACCCAGTACTTC
TRBV28,TRBD1,TRBJ2-7,-,14,CASSTGQGASGQYF,TGTGCCAGCAGCACCGGACAGGGGGCCTCGGGGCAGTACTTC
TRBV29-1,TRBD2,TRBJ2-1,few,20,CSVEGVERESRGYSYNEQFF,TGCAGCGTTGAAGGGGTTGAGCGGGAGTCAAGGGGATACTCCTACAATGAGCAGTTCTTC
TRBV4-1,TRBD1,TRBJ2-2,-,15,CASSGPGQGIGELFF,TGCGCCAGCAGCGGACCGGGACAGGGAATCGGGGAGCTGTTTTTT
TRBV12-3/TRBV12-4,TRBD1,TRBJ2-1,-,16,CASSRPGGVIFNEQFF,TGTGCCAGCAGTCGGCCAGGGGGAGTCATTTTCAATGAGCAGTTCTTC
TRBV6-2/TRBV6-3,-,TRBJ2-7,-,14,CTSSPPMSSYEQYF,TGTACCAGCAGCCCTCCGATGAGCTCCTACGAGCAGTACTTC
TRBV11-3,TRBD2,TRBJ2-1,-,18,CASSLARLAGGTRNEQFF,TGTGCCAGCAGCTTAGCCCGACTAGCGGGAGGGACTAGGAATGAGCAGTTCTTC
TRBV12-3/TRBV12-4,-,TRBJ1-3,few,16,CASSPPMVFSGNTIYF,TGTGCCAGCAGTCCTCCTATGGTCTTCTCTGGAAACACCATATATTTT
TRBV6-6,-,TRBJ2-1,-,16,CASSSRRGRAYSEQFF,TGTGCCAGCAGTTCGCGACGTGGGAGAGCCTACAGTGAGCAGTTCTTC